A selection of T cell receptor beta chains follows, all from one sample in a study of blood T cell repertoires in COVID-19. Data came from immunoSEQ multiplex PCR; TCRdb stores just in-frame clones and leaves some out. The repertoire holds roughly 190,000 clones, with roughly 84% as singletons. Sequencing was carried out using PBMCs or T cells enriched from blood (not recorded which). The receptors derive from a woman in her 30s who had recovered from COVID-19. Both conserved end residues are part of each CDR3. D genes are given only for firm matches. The listing skips clone size in some rows; elsewhere it reads once, few, many or a size class.

j_gene: TRBJ1-1
v_gene: TRBV28
d_gene: TRBD1
abundance: NA
CDR3nt: TGTGCCAGCAGGGGACGACAGGGGGCCGGACGAGCTTTCTTT
CDR3aa: CASRGRQGAGRAFF

j_gene: TRBJ1-1
v_gene: TRBV7-2
d_gene: TRBD1
abundance: NA
CDR3nt: TGTGCCAGCAGCCCGTGGACAGGGGGCGAGACTGAAGCTTTCTTT
CDR3aa: CASSPWTGGETEAFF

j_gene: TRBJ2-5
v_gene: TRBV5-1
d_gene: TRBD1
abundance: NA
CDR3nt: TGCGCCAGCAGCTCCCAGACAGGGGGCATAGAGACCCAGTACTTC
CDR3aa: CASSSQTGGIETQYF

j_gene: TRBJ2-5
v_gene: TRBV4-1
d_gene: NA
abundance: NA
CDR3nt: TGCGCCAGCAGCCCGCCGGAAGGCCGAAAGGGGGAGACCCAGTACTTC
CDR3aa: CASSPPEGRKGETQYF

j_gene: TRBJ2-1
v_gene: TRBV7-6
d_gene: TRBD2
abundance: NA
CDR3nt: TGTGCCAGCAGCGCGGGGCTAGCGGGAGGCGATGAGCAGTTCTTC
CDR3aa: CASSAGLAGGDEQFF

j_gene: TRBJ2-2
v_gene: TRBV18
d_gene: TRBD2
abundance: NA
CDR3nt: TGTGCCAGCTCACCCGGGACTAGCGGGGCCACCGGGGAGCTGTTTTTT
CDR3aa: CASSPGTSGATGELFF

j_gene: TRBJ1-5
v_gene: TRBV6-1
d_gene: NA
abundance: NA
CDR3nt: TGTGCCAGCAGTGATAATGCGGGAGGAGCTCAGCCCCAGCATTTT
CDR3aa: CASSDNAGGAQPQHF

j_gene: TRBJ1-2
v_gene: TRBV6-2/TRBV6-3
d_gene: TRBD1
abundance: NA
CDR3nt: TGTGCCAGCAGCAATGGACAGGGTGCGCGCTACACCTTC
CDR3aa: CASSNGQGARYTF

j_gene: TRBJ2-3
v_gene: TRBV5-4
d_gene: TRBD1
abundance: NA
CDR3nt: TGTGCCAGCAGCTTTGGACAGGGGGCGCCAGATACGCAGTATTTT
CDR3aa: CASSFGQGAPDTQYF

j_gene: TRBJ1-2
v_gene: TRBV6-5
d_gene: NA
abundance: NA
CDR3nt: TGTGCCAGCAGTTACTCACAGGCGGTCGAAGGCTACACCTTC
CDR3aa: CASSYSQAVEGYTF

j_gene: TRBJ2-5
v_gene: TRBV6-5
d_gene: TRBD2
abundance: NA
CDR3nt: TGTGCCAGCAGTTGGCGGGGGGGTGAGACCCAGTACTTC
CDR3aa: CASSWRGGETQYF

j_gene: TRBJ2-2
v_gene: TRBV4-2
d_gene: TRBD2
abundance: NA
CDR3nt: TGTGCCAGCAGCCACTACTCCGAGCGGGGGAACACCGGGGAGCTGTTTTTT
CDR3aa: CASSHYSERGNTGELFF

j_gene: TRBJ1-1
v_gene: TRBV7-9
d_gene: NA
abundance: NA
CDR3nt: TGTGCCAGCAGCTTCCCCCCCGGGGGGCCCCTTTGGGCTTTCTTT
CDR3aa: CASSFPPGGPLWAFF

j_gene: TRBJ2-4
v_gene: TRBV2
d_gene: NA
abundance: NA
CDR3nt: TGTGCCACTCTAACAAGTAGGCTAGCGACAACCAAAAACATTCAGTACTTC
CDR3aa: CATLTSRLATTKNIQYF

j_gene: TRBJ2-2
v_gene: TRBV10-3
d_gene: NA
abundance: NA
CDR3nt: TGTGCCATCAGTGACCTCAGGGGCCCAAACACCGGGGAGCTGTTTTTT
CDR3aa: CAISDLRGPNTGELFF

j_gene: TRBJ1-4
v_gene: TRBV28
d_gene: TRBD1
abundance: NA
CDR3nt: TGTGCCAGCAGGGGCCCGGGACAGATTAATGAAAAACTGTTTTTT
CDR3aa: CASRGPGQINEKLFF

j_gene: TRBJ2-4
v_gene: TRBV21-1
d_gene: NA
abundance: NA
CDR3nt: TGTGCCAGCAGCAATTCGCCGACGGTGGGGACAGGGGGGAACATTCAGTACTTC
CDR3aa: CASSNSPTVGTGGNIQYF

j_gene: TRBJ2-1
v_gene: TRBV10-3
d_gene: TRBD1
abundance: NA
CDR3nt: TGTGCCATCAGTGAACGTGGAGGACAGGGGGCAGGCTACAATGAGCAGTTCTTC
CDR3aa: CAISERGGQGAGYNEQFF

j_gene: TRBJ2-2
v_gene: TRBV5-1
d_gene: NA
abundance: medium-sized
CDR3nt: TGCGCCAGCAGCTTGGCCGGAATCCCAGGGTCACTGCCCGGGGAGCTGTTTTTT
CDR3aa: CASSLAGIPGSLPGELFF

j_gene: TRBJ1-2
v_gene: TRBV7-9
d_gene: NA
abundance: NA
CDR3nt: TGTGCCAGCAGCTTAGCGCTGAGTGGGACAAATGGCTACACCTTC
CDR3aa: CASSLALSGTNGYTF

j_gene: TRBJ2-7
v_gene: TRBV15
d_gene: TRBD2
abundance: NA
CDR3nt: TGTGCCACCAGCAGACGCAGACTAGCGGGAGATGGCGAGCAGTACTTC
CDR3aa: CATSRRRLAGDGEQYF

j_gene: TRBJ1-1
v_gene: TRBV19
d_gene: NA
abundance: NA
CDR3nt: TGTGCCAGTAGCCGAAACTTGGTCGGGACTGAAGCTTTCTTT
CDR3aa: CASSRNLVGTEAFF

j_gene: TRBJ1-2
v_gene: TRBV12-3/TRBV12-4
d_gene: NA
abundance: NA
CDR3nt: TGTGCCAGCAGTTTCGGGTATGGCTACACCTTC
CDR3aa: CASSFGYGYTF

j_gene: TRBJ2-3
v_gene: TRBV7-3
d_gene: TRBD2
abundance: once
CDR3nt: TGTGCCAGCAGCTTACTAGCGGGGAAGGGAAATACGCAGTATTTT
CDR3aa: CASSLLAGKGNTQYF

j_gene: TRBJ1-3
v_gene: TRBV28
d_gene: NA
abundance: once
CDR3nt: TGTGCCAGCAGTTTAAGGGGTGGTTGGCCGTCCGGAAACACCATATATTTT
CDR3aa: CASSLRGGWPSGNTIYF

j_gene: TRBJ1-2
v_gene: TRBV10-3
d_gene: NA
abundance: NA
CDR3nt: TGTGCCATCAGCAGATCAGGGTTTGGCTACACCTTC
CDR3aa: CAISRSGFGYTF